This T cell receptor (beta chain) was sequenced in a study of cytomegalovirus exposure and HLA in healthy donors. The overall study: Out of about 190 million T cells, an earlier analysis found about 100 million unique TCR beta sequences in total. Overall study results and limits: Among the CMV-associated chains, three were confirmed in vitro as specific for CMV antigens. It was 150 to 200 TCR beta chains that were listed as cytomegalovirus-associated.

J was trimmed by 1 base and V by 6 bases; bases with no gene match: 4. This CDR3 is built from 15 residues. The germline V gene has CDR1 SGHRS and CDR2 YFSETQ. Of note for this clone: The antigen remains undetermined.

Both 60 Vbeta primers and 13 Jbeta primers went into the PCR. Sequenced by immunoSEQ multiplex PCR; TCRdb stores in-frame clones only, minus some. The table records approximately 180,000 clones, more than 65% of them present only once. V and J are TRBV5-1 and TRBJ2-3; 11 nucleotides line up with TRBD2. The source of this sequence is a woman aged 25-40 years in good health and CMV-seronegative. Sequencing input: PBMCs. CDR3 protein: CASTLTSGGTDTQYF. The CDR3 DNA follows: TGCGCCAGCACCCTGACTAGCGGGGGCACAGATACGCAGTATTTT.